This paragraph reports one T cell receptor (beta chain). This sample was included in a study of T cell changes during pregnancy in multiple sclerosis. The data were produced by immunoSEQ multiplex PCR, yet TCRdb's version contains in-frame clones alone and is incomplete. The data show approximately 50,000 clones, 85% to 95% seen once. This TCR derives from a female donor with multiple sclerosis, enrolled in a pregnancy study. Sequencing was performed on CD4+ T cells from peripheral blood mononuclear cells, taken in the third trimester of pregnancy.

DNA for the CDR3: TGTGCCAGCAGCCAGGGACAGGGGCCGTATGAGCAGTTCTTC. As protein: CASSQGQGPYEQFF. The genes are TRBV14 and TRBJ2-1; 10 bases agree with TRBD1. The CDR3 is 14 amino acids. With 3 bases clipped from V and 8 bases from J, the junction kept 4 bases outside the gene matches. Per germline, CDR1 SGHDN and CDR2 FVKESK.